One T cell receptor beta chain is described in this entry. What it binds is not known. No infections or other immune events were documented during collection. The data were obtained in a study of identifying expanded T cells in peripheral blood. General observations from the study: Technical replicates showed about 1.2 changed clones; approximately two weeks 15 to 20; four weeks 19. Variance in clone template counts between two-week samples significantly increased with total template count across all healthy donors.

Profiling relied on immunoSEQ multiplex PCR, and the TCRdb table lists in-frame clones only, not all of them. The sample has about 97,000 clones, 88% seen once. The germline V gene has CDR1 SGHVS and CDR2 FQNEAQ. V was trimmed by 1 base and J by 3 bases, leaving 19 bases between them. The CDR3 runs to 17 residues. This chain joins TRBV7-8 and TRBJ2-7; D may be TRBD1 (5 bases). The sample comprised blood. The source is a person between 18 and 75 years old in good health. CDR3 sequence reads: CASSLEFRPTVLYEQYF. For the CDR3, the DNA is TGTGCCAGCAGCTTAGAGTTCCGTCCGACAGTGCTCTACGAGCAGTACTTC.